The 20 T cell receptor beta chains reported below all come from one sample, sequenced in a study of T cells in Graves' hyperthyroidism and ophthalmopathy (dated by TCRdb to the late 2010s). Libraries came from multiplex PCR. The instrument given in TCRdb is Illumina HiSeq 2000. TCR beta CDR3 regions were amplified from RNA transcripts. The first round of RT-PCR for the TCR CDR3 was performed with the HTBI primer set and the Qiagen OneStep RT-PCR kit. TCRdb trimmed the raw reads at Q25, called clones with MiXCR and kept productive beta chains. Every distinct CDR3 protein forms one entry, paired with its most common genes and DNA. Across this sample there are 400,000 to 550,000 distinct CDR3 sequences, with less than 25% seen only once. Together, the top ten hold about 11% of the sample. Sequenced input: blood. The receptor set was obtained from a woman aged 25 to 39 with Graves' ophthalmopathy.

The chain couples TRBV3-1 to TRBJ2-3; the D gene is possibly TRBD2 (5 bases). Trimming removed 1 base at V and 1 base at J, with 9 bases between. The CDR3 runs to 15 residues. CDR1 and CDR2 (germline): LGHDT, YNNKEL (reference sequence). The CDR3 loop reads CASSQVLRGTDTQYF. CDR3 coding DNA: TGTGCCAGCAGCCAAGTTCTGCGGGGCACAGATACGCAGTATTTT.

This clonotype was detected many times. The CDR3 coding sequence is TGCGCCAGCAGCCAAGTGGTACAGGGGCAAGAGACCCAGTACTTC. Its translation: CASSQVVQGQETQYF. V is TRBV4-1 and J is TRBJ2-5; 7 bases line up with TRBD1. The CDR3 length is 15 residues. In germline, CDR1 is MGHRA, CDR2 YSYEKL. V was pared by 1 base and J by 2 bases, with 4 bases of the junction left unmatched.

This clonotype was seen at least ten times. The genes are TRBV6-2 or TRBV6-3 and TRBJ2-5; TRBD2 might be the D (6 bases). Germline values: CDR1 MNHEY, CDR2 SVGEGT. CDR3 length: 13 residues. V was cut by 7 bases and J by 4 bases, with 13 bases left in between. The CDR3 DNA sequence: TGTGCCAGCACTCATCAGGGAGGAGAGACCCAGTACTTC. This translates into CASTHQGGETQYF.

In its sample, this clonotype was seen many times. The CDR3 sequence: CSASVSTNYGYTF. CDR3 nucleotide sequence: TGCAGTGCTAGTGTCAGTACCAACTATGGCTACACCTTC. The chain joins TRBV20-1 to TRBJ1-2, with D unresolved. Per germline, CDR1 DFQATT and CDR2 SNEGSKA (reference sequence). The V end was cut by 3 bases, the J end by 2 bases, with 10 bases between. The CDR3 spans 13 residues.

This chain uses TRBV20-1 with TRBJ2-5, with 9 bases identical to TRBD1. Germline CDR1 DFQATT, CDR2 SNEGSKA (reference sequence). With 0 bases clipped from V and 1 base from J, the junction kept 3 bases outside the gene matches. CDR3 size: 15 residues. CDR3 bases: TGCAGTGCTAGAGATCGGGGACAGGGCCAAGAGACCCAGTACTTC. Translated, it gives CSARDRGQGQETQYF.

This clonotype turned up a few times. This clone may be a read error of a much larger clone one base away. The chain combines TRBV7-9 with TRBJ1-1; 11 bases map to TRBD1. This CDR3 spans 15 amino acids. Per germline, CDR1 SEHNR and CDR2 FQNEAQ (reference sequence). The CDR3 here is CASSIGQGANTEACF. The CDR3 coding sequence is TGTGCCAGCAGCATAGGACAGGGGGCGAACACTGAAGCTTGCTTT.

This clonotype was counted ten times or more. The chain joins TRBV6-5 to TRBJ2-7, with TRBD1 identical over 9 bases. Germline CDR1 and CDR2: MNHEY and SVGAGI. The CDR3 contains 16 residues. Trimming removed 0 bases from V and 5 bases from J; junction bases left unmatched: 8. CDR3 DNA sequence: TGTGCCAGCAGTTACTCGTGGGACAGGGTCGCCGACGAGCAGTACTTC. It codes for CASSYSWDRVADEQYF.

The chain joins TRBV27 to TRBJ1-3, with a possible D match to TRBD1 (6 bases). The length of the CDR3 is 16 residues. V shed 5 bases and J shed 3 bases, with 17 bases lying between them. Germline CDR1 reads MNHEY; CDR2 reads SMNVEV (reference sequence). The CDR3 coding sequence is TGTGCCAGCAGTGGCAGGGGAAAGAGCAGTGGAAACACCATATATTTT. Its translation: CASSGRGKSSGNTIYF.

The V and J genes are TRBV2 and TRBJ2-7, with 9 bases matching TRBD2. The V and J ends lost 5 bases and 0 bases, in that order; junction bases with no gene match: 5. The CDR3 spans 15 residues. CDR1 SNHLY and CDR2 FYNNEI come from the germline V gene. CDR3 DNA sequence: TGTGCCAGCAGTAACAGCGGGGGGAGCTCCTACGAGCAGTACTTC. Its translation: CASSNSGGSSYEQYF.

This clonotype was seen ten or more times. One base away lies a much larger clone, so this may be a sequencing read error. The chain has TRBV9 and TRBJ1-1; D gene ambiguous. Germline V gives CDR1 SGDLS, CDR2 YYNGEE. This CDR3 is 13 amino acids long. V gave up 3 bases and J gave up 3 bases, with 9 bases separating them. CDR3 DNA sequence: TGTGCCAGCAGCGCCGGCAGCTACACTGAAGCTTTCTTT. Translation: CASSAGSYTEAFF.

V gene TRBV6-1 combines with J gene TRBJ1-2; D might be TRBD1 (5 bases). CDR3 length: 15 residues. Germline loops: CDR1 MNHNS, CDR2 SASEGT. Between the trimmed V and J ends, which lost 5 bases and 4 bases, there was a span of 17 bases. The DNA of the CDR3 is TGTGCCAGCAGTCCGTGGCGAGACAGCCCCTATGGCTACACCTTC. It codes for CASSPWRDSPYGYTF.

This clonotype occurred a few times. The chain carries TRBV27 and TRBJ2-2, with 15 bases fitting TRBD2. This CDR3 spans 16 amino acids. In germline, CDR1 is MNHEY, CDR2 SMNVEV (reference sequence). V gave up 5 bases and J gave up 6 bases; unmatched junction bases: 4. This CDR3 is CASSPRTSGGAGELFF. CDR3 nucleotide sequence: TGTGCCAGCAGTCCGAGGACTAGCGGGGGGGCCGGGGAGCTGTTTTTT.

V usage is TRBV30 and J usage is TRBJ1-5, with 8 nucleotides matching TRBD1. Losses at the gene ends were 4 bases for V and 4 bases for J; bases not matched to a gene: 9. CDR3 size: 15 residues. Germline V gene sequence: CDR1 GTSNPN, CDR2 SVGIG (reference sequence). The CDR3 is CAWNRGQGRNQPQHF. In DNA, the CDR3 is TGTGCCTGGAACAGAGGACAGGGAAGGAATCAGCCCCAGCATTTT.

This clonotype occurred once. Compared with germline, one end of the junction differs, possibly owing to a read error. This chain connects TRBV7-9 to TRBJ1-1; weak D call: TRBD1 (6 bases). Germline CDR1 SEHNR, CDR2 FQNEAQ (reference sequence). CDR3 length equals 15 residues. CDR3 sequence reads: CASSLAGGRVTEAFF. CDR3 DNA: TGTGCCAGCAGTTTAGCGGGGGGGCGCGTCACTGAAGCTTTCTTT.

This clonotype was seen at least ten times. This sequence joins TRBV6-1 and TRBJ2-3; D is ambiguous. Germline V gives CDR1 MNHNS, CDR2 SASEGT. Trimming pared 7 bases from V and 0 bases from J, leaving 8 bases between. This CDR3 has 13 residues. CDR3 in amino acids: CASTATSTDTQYF. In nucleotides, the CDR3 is TGTGCCAGCACCGCTACTAGCACAGATACGCAGTATTTT.

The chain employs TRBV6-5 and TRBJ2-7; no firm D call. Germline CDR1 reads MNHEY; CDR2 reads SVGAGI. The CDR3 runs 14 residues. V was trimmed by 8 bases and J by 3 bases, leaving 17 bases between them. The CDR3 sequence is CASGFEHPFYEQYF. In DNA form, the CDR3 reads TGTGCCAGCGGTTTTGAGCACCCCTTCTACGAGCAGTACTTC.

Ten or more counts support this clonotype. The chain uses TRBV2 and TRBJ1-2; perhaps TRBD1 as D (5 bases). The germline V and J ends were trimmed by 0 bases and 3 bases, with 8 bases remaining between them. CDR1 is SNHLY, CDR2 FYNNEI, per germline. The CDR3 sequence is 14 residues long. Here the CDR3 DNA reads TGTGCCAGCAGTGAAGCCCCGACAGACTATGGCTACACCTTC. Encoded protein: CASSEAPTDYGYTF.

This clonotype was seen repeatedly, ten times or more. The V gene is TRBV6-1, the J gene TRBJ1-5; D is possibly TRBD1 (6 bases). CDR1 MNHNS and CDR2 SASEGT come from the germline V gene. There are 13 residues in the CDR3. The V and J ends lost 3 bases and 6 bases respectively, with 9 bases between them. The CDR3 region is CASSDRGVQPQHF. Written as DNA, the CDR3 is TGTGCCAGCAGTGACAGGGGAGTTCAGCCCCAGCATTTT.

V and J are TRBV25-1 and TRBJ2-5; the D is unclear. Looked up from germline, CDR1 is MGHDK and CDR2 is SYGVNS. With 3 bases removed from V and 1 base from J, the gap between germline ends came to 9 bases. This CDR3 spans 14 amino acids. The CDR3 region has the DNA TGTGCCAGCAGTGATTCCGGCAGCCAAGAGACCCAGTACTTC. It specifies CASSDSGSQETQYF.

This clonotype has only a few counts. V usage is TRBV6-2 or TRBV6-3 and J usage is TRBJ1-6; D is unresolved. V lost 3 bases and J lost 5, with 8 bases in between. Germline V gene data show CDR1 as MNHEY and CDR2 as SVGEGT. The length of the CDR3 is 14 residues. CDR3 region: CASSYASDNSPLHF. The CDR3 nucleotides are TGTGCCAGCAGTTATGCCAGCGATAATTCACCCCTCCACTTT.